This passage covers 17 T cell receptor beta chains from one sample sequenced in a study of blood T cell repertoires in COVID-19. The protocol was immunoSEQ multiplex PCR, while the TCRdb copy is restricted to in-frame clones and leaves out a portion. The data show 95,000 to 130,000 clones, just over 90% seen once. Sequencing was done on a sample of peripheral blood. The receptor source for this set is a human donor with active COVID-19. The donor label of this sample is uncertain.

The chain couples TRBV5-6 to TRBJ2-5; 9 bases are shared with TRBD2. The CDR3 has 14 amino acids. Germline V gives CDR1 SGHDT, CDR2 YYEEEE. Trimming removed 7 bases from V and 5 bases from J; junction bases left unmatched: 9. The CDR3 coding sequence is TGTGCCAGCGGCCTTAGCGGGGGAGGGGAGACCCAGTACTTC. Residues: CASGLSGGGETQYF.

CDR3 residues: CASSRRLGARSYNEQFF. DNA of the CDR3: TGTGCCAGCAGTCGCCGCCTTGGGGCCCGATCCTACAATGAGCAGTTCTTC. The chain uses TRBV27 and TRBJ2-1; a possible D gene is TRBD1 (5 bases). The germline V and J ends were trimmed by 5 bases and 1 base, with 18 bases remaining between them. CDR3 length equals 17 residues. Germline V gene data show CDR1 as MNHEY and CDR2 as SMNVEV (reference sequence).

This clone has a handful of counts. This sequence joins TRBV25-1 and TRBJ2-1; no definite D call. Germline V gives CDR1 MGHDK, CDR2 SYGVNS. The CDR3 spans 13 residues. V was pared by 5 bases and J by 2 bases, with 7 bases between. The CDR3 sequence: CASSSPAYNEQFF. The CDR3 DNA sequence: TGTGCCAGCAGTTCCCCAGCCTACAATGAGCAGTTCTTC.

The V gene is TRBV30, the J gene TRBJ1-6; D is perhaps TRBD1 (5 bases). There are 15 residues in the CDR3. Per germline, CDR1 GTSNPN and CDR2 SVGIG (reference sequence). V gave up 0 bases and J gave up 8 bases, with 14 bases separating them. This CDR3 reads CAWSVQRQGYSPLHF. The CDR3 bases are TGTGCCTGGAGTGTACAGAGGCAGGGTTATTCACCCCTCCACTTT.

CDR3 DNA: TGCGCCAGCAGCGAACTGACTCCAGGACTAGCGGGGGGCTACAATGAGCAGTTCTTC. Translating gives CASSELTPGLAGGYNEQFF. V gene TRBV4-3 combines with J gene TRBJ2-1, with 14 nucleotides matching TRBD2. The junction had 12 bases not matched to a gene; V was cut back by 5 bases and J by 3 bases. The CDR3 sequence is 19 residues long. In germline, CDR1 is LGHNA, CDR2 YSLEER.

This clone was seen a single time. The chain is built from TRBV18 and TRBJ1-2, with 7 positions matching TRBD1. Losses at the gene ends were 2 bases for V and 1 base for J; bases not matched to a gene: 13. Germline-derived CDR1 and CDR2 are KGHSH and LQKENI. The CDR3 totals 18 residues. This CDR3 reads CASSPFPPGGYDNYGYTF. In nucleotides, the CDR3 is TGTGCCAGCTCACCATTTCCCCCAGGGGGATATGATAACTATGGCTACACCTTC.

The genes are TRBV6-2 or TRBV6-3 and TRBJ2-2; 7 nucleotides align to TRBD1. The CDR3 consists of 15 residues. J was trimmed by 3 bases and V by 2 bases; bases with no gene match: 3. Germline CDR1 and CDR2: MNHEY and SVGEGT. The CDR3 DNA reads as TGTGCCAGCAGTTACACGGGACAGCACACCGGGGAGCTGTTTTTT. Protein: CASSYTGQHTGELFF.

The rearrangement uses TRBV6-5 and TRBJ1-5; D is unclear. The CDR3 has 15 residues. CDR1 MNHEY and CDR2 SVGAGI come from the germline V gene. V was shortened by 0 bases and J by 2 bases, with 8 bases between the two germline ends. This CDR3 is CASSYSWGGNQPQHF. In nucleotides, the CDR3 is TGTGCCAGCAGTTACTCCTGGGGAGGCAATCAGCCCCAGCATTTT.

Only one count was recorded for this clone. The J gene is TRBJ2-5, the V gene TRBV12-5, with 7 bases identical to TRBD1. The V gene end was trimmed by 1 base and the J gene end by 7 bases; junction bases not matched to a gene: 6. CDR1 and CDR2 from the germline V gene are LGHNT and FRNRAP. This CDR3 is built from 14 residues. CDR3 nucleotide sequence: TGTGCTAGTGGTTTGGGACAGGGTTTTGGGACCCAGTACTTC. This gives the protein CASGLGQGFGTQYF.

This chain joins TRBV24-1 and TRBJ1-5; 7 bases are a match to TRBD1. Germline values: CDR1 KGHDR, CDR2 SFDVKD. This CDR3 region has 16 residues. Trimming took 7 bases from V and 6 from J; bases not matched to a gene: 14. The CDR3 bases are TGTGCCACCAGAGCCCCCCGACAGGGCCGAAGTCAGCCCCAGCATTTT. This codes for CATRAPRQGRSQPQHF.

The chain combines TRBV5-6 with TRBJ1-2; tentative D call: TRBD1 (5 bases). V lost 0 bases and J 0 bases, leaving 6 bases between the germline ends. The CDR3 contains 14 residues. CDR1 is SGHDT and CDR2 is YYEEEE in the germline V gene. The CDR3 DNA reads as TGTGCCAGCAGCTTGGACAGGTCTAACTATGGCTACACCTTC. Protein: CASSLDRSNYGYTF.

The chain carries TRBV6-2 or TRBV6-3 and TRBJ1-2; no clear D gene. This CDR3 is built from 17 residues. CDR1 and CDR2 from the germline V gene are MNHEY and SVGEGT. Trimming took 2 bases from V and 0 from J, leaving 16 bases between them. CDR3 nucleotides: TGTGCCAGCAGTTACCTTCCGGGTACGCCCGCTAACTATGGCTACACCTTC. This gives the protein CASSYLPGTPANYGYTF.

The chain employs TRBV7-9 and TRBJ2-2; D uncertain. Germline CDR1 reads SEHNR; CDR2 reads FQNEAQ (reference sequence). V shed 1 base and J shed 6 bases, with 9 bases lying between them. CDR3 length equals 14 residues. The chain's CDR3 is CASSLEQSPGELFF. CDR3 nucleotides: TGTGCCAGCAGCTTAGAACAGAGCCCCGGGGAGCTGTTTTTT. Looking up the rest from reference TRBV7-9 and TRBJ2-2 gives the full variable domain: DTGVSQNPRHKITKRGQNVTFRCDPISEHNRLYWYRQTLGQGPEFLTYFQNEAQLEKSRLLSDRFSAERPKGSFSTLEIQRTEQGDSAMYLCASSLEQSPGELFFGEGSRLTVL.

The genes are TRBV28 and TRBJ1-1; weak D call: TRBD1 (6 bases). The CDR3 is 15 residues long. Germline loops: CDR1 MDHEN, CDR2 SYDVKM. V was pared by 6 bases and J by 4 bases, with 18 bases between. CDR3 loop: CASSTPTGRSTEAFF. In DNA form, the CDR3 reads TGTGCCAGCAGCACGCCGACAGGCCGGAGCACTGAAGCTTTCTTT. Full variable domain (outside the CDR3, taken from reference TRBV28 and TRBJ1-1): DVKVTQSSRYLVKRTGEKVFLECVQDMDHENMFWYRQDPGLGLRLIYFSYDVKMKEKGDIPEGYSVSREKKERFSLILESASTNQTSMYLCASSTPTGRSTEAFFGQGTRLTVV.

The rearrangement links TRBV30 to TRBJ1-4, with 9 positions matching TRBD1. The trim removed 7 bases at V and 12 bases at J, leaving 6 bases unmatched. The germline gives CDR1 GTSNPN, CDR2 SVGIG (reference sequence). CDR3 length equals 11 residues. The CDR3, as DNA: TGTGCCTCCCACGACAGGGGGGAACTGTTTTTT. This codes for CASHDRGELFF.

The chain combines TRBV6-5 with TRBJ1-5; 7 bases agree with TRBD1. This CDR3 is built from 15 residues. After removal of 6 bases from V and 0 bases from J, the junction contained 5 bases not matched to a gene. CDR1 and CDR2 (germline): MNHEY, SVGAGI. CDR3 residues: CASSPGQNSNQPQHF. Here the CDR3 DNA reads TGTGCCAGCAGCCCGGGACAGAATAGCAATCAGCCCCAGCATTTT.

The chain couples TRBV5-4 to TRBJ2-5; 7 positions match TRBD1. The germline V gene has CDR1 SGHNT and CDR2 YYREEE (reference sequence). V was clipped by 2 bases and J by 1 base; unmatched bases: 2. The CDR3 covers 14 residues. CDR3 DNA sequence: TGTGCCAGCAGCTTCAGGGGGATCCAAGAGACCCAGTACTTC. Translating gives CASSFRGIQETQYF.